This TCR beta chain stems from a study of cytomegalovirus exposure and HLA in healthy donors. Of note for this clone: Its matching antigen is unknown.

Study outcomes and limitations: TCR association rates varied by HLA locus in a later analysis, with DRB1 highest and HLA-C lowest. HLA alleles were associated with 16,951 TCR beta sequences in a later analysis at 0.05 false discovery rate. Cytomegalovirus status was reportedly diagnosed by the classifier with high sensitivity and specificity.

V lost 2 bases to trimming and J lost 0 bases; unmatched junction nucleotides: 5. Germline V gene sequence: CDR1 GTSNPN, CDR2 SVGIG (reference sequence). The CDR3 is 15 amino acids. The study ran its PCR with 60 Vbeta and 13 Jbeta primers. Clones were read by immunoSEQ multiplex PCR, and TCRdb kept only the in-frame ones, dropping some. The sample has roughly 70,000 clones, over 70% seen once. The rearrangement links TRBV30 to TRBJ2-7; 9 bases map to TRBD2. The source material was PBMCs. The clonotype originates from a human donor in good health. CDR3 sequence: CAWSPPSGNSYEQYF. In DNA form, the CDR3 reads TGTGCCTGGAGTCCGCCTAGCGGGAACTCCTACGAGCAGTACTTC.